This T cell receptor beta chain was recorded in a study of spatial heterogeneity in lung cancer. Time point given: sample taken at primary tumor resection. No cells were sorted before sequencing. The whole RNA sequenced was extracted from tumor, nontumor lung or frozen PBMC. Germline V CDR1 and CDR2: LGHNA, YNFKEQ. The CDR3 runs 15 residues. One entry per CDR3 protein, called by TCRdb with MiXCR from the 5' RACE reads. The repertoire holds around 9,900 distinct CDR3 sequences, with 5% to 7% as singletons. Points on this clonotype: Its antigen is not identified. A much larger clone differs from this one at a single base, so this may be a read error.

Study observations and caveats: Estimated TCR-seq coverage of tumor T cells was only approximately 7% for alpha chains. For beta chains, the corresponding estimate was about 13%. Expanded alpha and beta TCR counts within tumors tracked tumor mutation counts.

The receptor's source is a female donor with early-stage non-small cell lung cancer. The V gene is TRBV4-2, the J gene TRBJ2-6; tentatively, D is TRBD1 (5 bases). The sample in question was lung tumor tissue, obtained at surgery. The CDR3 DNA follows: TGTGCCAGCAGCCAAAACTGGGCTGGGGCCAACGTCCCGACTTTC. Protein: CASSQNWAGANVPTF.